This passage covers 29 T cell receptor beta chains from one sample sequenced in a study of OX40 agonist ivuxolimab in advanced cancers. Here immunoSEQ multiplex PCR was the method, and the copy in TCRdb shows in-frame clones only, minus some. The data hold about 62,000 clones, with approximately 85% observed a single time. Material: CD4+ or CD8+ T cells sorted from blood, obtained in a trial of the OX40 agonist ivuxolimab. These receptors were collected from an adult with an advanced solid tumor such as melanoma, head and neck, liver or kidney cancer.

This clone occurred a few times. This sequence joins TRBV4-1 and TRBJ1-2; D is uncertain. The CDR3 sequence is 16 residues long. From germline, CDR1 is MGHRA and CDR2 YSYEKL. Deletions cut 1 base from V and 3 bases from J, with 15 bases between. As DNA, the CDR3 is TGCGCCAGCAGCCAAGGTAGCAGCCCAACCGACTATGGCTACACCTTC. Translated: CASSQGSSPTDYGYTF.

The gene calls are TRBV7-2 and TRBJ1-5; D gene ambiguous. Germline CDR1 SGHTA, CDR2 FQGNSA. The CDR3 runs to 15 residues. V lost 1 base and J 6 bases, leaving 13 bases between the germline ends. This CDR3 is CASSLEGHSTQPQHF. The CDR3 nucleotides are TGTGCCAGCAGCTTAGAGGGCCATTCCACTCAGCCCCAGCATTTT.

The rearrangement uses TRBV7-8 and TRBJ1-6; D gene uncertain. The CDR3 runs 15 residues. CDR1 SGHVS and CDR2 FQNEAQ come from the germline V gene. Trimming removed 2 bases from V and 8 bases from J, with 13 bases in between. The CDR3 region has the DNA TGTGCCAGCAGCTTAAGACGCCCGGTCGATTCACCCCTCCACTTT. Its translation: CASSLRRPVDSPLHF.

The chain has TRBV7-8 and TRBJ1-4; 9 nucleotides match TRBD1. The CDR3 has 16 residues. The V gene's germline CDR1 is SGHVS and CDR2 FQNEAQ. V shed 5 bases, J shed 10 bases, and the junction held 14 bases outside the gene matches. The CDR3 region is CASSQYEGTGLGKLFF. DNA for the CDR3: TGTGCCAGCAGCCAATATGAGGGGACAGGGTTGGGAAAACTGTTTTTT.

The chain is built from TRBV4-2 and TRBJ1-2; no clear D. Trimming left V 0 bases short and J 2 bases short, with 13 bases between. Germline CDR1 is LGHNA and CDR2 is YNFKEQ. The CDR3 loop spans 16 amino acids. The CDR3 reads CASSQDQTTGNYGYTF. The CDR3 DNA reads TGTGCCAGCAGCCAAGATCAGACGACGGGGAACTATGGCTACACCTTC.

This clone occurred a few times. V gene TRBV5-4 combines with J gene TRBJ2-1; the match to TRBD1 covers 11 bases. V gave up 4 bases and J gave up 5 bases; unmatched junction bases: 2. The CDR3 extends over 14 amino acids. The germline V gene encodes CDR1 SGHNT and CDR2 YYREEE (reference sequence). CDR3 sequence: CASSGQGAHNEQFF. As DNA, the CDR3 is TGTGCCAGCAGCGGACAGGGGGCCCACAATGAGCAGTTCTTC.

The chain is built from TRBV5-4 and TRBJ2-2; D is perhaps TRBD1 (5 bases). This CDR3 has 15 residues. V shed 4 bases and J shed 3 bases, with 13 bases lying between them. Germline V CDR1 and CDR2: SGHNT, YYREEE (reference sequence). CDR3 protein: CASSTDTTHTGELFF. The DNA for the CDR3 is TGTGCCAGCAGCACGGACACGACCCACACCGGGGAGCTGTTTTTT.

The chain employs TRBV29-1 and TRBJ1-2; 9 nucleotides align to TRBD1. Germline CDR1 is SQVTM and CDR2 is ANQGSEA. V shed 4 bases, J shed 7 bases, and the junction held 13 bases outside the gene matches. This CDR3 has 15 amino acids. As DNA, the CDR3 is TGCAGCGTTGCCCCGGGGACAGGGCGTGAGAGTGGCTACACCTTC. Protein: CSVAPGTGRESGYTF.

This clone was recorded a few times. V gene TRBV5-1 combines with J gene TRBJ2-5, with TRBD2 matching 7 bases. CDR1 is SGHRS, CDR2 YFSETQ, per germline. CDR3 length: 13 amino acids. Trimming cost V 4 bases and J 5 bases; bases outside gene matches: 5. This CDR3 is CASSISAGETQYF. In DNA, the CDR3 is TGCGCCAGCAGCATATCAGCGGGGGAGACCCAGTACTTC.

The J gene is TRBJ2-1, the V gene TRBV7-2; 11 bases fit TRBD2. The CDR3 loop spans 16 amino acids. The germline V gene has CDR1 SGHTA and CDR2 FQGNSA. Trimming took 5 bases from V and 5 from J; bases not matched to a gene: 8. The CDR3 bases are TGTGCCAGCAGCCCGAAAGCGGGACTAGCGGACAATGAGCAGTTCTTC. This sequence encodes CASSPKAGLADNEQFF.

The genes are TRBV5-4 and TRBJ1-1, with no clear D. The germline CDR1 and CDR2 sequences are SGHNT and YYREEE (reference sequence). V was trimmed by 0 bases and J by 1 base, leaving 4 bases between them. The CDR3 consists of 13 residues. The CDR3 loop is CASSLAGNTEAFF. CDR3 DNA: TGTGCCAGCAGCTTGGCGGGGAACACTGAAGCTTTCTTT.

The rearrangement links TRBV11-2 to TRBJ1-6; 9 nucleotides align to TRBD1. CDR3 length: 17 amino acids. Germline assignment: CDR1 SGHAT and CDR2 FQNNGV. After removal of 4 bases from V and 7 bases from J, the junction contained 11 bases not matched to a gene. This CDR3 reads CASSSDPIGQGNSPLHF. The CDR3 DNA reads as TGTGCCAGCAGCTCAGATCCCATAGGACAGGGGAATTCACCCCTCCACTTT.

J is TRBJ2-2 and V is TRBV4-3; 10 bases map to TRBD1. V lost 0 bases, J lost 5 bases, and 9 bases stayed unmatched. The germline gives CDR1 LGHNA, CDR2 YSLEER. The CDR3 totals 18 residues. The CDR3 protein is CASSQDRQGAQVTGELFF. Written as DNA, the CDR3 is TGCGCCAGCAGCCAAGATAGACAGGGGGCGCAGGTAACCGGGGAGCTGTTTTTT.

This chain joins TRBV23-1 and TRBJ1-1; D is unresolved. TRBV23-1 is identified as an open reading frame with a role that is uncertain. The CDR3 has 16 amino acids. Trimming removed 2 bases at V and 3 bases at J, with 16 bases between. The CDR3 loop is CASSQKWWKADTEAFF. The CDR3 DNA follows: TGCGCCAGCAGTCAAAAGTGGTGGAAGGCGGACACTGAAGCTTTCTTT.

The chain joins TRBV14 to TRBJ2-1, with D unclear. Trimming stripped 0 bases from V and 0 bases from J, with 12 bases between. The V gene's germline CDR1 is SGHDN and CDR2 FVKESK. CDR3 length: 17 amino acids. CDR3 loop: CASSQELGISSYNEQFF. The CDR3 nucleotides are TGTGCCAGCAGCCAAGAACTCGGTATAAGCTCCTACAATGAGCAGTTCTTC.

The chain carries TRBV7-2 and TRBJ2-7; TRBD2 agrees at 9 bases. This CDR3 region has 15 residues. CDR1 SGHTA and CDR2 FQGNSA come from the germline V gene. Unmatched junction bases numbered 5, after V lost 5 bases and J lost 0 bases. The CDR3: CASSLSGGFSYEQYF. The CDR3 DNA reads TGTGCCAGCAGCCTTAGCGGGGGATTCTCCTACGAGCAGTACTTC.

The CDR3 nucleotides are TGTGCCAGCAGATACACAGGGGCAGGGAATTCACCCCTCCACTTT. It specifies CASRYTGAGNSPLHF. This sequence joins TRBV2 and TRBJ1-6; 7 bases are a match to TRBD1. The CDR3 is 15 residues long. CDR1 is SNHLY and CDR2 is FYNNEI in the germline V gene. Trimming at V came to 6 bases and at J to 7 bases, leaving 9 bases not matched to a gene.

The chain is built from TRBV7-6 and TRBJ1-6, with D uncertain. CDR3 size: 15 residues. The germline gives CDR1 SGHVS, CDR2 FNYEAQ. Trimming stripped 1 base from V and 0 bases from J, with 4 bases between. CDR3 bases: TGTGCCAGCAGCTTAGGGGGCTCCTATAATTCACCCCTCCACTTT. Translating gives CASSLGGSYNSPLHF.

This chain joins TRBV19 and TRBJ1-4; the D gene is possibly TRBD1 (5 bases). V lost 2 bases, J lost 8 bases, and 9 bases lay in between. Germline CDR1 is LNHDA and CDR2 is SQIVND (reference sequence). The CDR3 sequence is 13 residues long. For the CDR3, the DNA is TGTGCCAGTAGTATAAGGGACGGGGAAAAACTGTTTTTT. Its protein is CASSIRDGEKLFF.

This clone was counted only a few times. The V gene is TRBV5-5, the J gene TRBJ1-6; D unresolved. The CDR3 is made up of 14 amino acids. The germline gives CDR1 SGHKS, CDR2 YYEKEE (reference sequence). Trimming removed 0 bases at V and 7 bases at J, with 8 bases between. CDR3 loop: CASSLEPGNSPLHF. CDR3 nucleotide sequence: TGTGCCAGCAGCTTGGAGCCGGGGAATTCACCCCTCCACTTT.

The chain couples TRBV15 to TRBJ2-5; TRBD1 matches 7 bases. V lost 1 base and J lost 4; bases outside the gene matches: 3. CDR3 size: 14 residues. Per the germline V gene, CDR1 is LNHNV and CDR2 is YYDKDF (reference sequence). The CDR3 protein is CATSRGAGGETQYF. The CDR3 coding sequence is TGTGCCACCAGCAGAGGGGCAGGGGGAGAGACCCAGTACTTC.

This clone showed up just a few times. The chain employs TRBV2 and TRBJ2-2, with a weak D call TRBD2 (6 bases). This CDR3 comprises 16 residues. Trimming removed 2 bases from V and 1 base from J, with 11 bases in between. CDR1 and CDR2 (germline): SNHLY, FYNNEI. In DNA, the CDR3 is TGTGCCAGCAGTGAATTTGGGGGAGGGAACACCGGGGAGCTGTTTTTT. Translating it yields CASSEFGGGNTGELFF. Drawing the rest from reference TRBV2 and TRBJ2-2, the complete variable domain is EPEVTQTPSHQVTQMGQEVILRCVPISNHLYFYWYRQILGQKVEFLVSFYNNEISEKSEIFDDQFSVERPDGSNFTLKIRSTKLEDSAMYFCASSEFGGGNTGELFFGEGSRLTVL.

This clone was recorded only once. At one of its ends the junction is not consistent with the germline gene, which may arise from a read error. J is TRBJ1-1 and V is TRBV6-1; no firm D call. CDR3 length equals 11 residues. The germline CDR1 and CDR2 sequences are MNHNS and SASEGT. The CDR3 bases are TGTGCCAGCAGACTGAACAGTGAAGCTTTCTTT. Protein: CASRLNSEAFF.

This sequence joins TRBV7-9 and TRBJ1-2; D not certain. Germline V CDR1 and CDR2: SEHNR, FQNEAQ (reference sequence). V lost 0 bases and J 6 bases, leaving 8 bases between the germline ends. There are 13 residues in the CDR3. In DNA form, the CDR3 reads TGTGCCAGCAGCTTAGCGATAGGAAATGGCTACACCTTC. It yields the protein CASSLAIGNGYTF.

CDR3 region: CASRPATKPYEQYF. CDR3 nucleotide sequence: TGTGCCAGCAGACCAGCAACTAAGCCCTACGAGCAGTACTTC. The chain couples TRBV2 to TRBJ2-7; D ambiguous. The ends were cut back, 6 bases at V and 2 bases at J, with 14 bases in the middle. The CDR3 sequence is 14 residues long. CDR1 and CDR2 (germline): SNHLY, FYNNEI.

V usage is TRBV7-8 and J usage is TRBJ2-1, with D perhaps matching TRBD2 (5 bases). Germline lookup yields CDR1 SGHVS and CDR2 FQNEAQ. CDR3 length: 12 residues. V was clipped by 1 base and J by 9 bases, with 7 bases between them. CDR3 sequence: CASSLDGGEQFF. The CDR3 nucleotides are TGTGCCAGCAGCTTAGACGGAGGTGAGCAGTTCTTC. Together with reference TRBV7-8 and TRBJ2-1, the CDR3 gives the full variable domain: GAGVSQSPRYKVAKRGQDVALRCDPISGHVSLFWYQQALGQGPEFLTYFQNEAQLDKSGLPSDRFFAERPEGSVSTLKIQRTQQEDSAVYLCASSLDGGEQFFGPGTRLTVL.

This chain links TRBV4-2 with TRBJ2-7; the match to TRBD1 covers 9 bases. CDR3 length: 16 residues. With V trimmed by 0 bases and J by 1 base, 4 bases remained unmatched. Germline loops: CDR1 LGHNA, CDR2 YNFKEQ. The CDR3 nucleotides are TGTGCCAGCAGCCAAGATAGGGGACAGGGATCCTACGAGCAGTACTTC. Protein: CASSQDRGQGSYEQYF.

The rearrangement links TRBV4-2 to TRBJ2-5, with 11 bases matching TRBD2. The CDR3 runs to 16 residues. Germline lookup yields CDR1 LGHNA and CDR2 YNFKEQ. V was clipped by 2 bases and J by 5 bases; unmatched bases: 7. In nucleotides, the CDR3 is TGTGCCAGCAGCCAATATGCTAGCGGGAGGAGGGAGACCCAGTACTTC. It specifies CASSQYASGRRETQYF.

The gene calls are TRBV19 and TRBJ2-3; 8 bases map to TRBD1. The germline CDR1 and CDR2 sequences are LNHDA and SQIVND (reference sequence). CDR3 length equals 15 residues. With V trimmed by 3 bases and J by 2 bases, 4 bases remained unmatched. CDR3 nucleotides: TGTGCCAGTAGTATCAGGGGGCAGTCCACAGATACGCAGTATTTT. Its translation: CASSIRGQSTDTQYF.